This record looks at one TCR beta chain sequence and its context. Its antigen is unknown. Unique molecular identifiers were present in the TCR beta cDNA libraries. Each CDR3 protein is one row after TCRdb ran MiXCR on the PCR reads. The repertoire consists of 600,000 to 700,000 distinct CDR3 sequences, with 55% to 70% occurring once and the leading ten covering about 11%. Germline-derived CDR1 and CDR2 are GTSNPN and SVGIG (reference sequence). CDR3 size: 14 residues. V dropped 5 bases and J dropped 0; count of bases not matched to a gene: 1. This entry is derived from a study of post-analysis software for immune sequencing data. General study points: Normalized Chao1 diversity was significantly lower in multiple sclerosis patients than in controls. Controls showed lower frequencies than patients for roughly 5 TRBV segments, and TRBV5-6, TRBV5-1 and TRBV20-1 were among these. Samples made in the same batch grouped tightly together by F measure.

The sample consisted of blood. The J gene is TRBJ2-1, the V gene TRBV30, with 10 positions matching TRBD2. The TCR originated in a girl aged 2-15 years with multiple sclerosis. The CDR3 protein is CAWERGGSYNEQFF. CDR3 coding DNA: TGTGCCTGGGAGCGGGGGGGCTCCTACAATGAGCAGTTCTTC.